These 18 T cell receptor beta chains share one sample of origin, sequenced in a study of blood T cell repertoires in COVID-19. Here immunoSEQ multiplex PCR was the method, and the copy in TCRdb shows in-frame clones only, minus some. The sample lists about 180,000 clones, approximately 85% seen once, with around 9.9% in the top ten. The sample comprised peripheral blood. These receptors came from a human donor with active or convalescent COVID-19. The donor label of this sample is uncertain.

The chain is built from TRBV7-8 and TRBJ2-3, with D maybe TRBD1 (7 bases). Trimming pared 0 bases from V and 11 bases from J, leaving 36 bases between. Germline CDR1 is SGHVS and CDR2 is FQNEAQ. The CDR3 totals 21 residues. CDR3 amino acids: CASSLAPGGPGGSGGAGGQYF. In DNA form, the CDR3 reads TGTGCCAGCAGCTTAGCCCCCGGAGGTCCAGGGGGTAGCGGAGGTGCCGGTGGGCAGTATTTT.

The chain couples TRBV11-2 to TRBJ1-4; D is possibly TRBD1 (5 bases). There are 12 residues in the CDR3. V was clipped by 7 bases and J by 7 bases, with 10 bases between them. Germline V CDR1 and CDR2: SGHAT, FQNNGV. The CDR3 spells CASTQGFEKLFF. The CDR3 DNA sequence: TGTGCCAGCACTCAGGGTTTTGAAAAACTGTTTTTT.

This chain connects TRBV4-1 to TRBJ2-1; no definite D call. The CDR3 length is 14 residues. V was clipped by 0 bases and J by 8 bases, with 11 bases between them. The germline CDR1 and CDR2 sequences are MGHRA and YSYEKL. The CDR3 DNA sequence: TGCGCCAGCAGCCAAGATCTAATCCCGCATGAGCAGTTCTTC. It yields the protein CASSQDLIPHEQFF.

In DNA form, the CDR3 reads TGTGCCTGGAGTGTACAAATCACAGATACGCAGTATTTT. It encodes CAWSVQITDTQYF. The chain is built from TRBV30 and TRBJ2-3; D gene unclear. Germline V gene sequence: CDR1 GTSNPN, CDR2 SVGIG (reference sequence). The germline V and J ends were trimmed by 0 bases and 2 bases, with 6 bases remaining between them. This CDR3 spans 13 amino acids.

This chain connects TRBV16 to TRBJ1-2, with 9 bases identical to TRBD1. Germline V gene lookup returns CDR1 KGHSY and CDR2 FQNENV. The ends lost 2 bases at V and 0 bases at J; junction bases unmatched: 1. The CDR3 has 15 residues. The CDR3 region is CASSQGTGPNYGYTF. In DNA, the CDR3 is TGTGCCAGCAGCCAAGGGACAGGGCCTAACTATGGCTACACCTTC.

V gene TRBV7-9 combines with J gene TRBJ1-1; tentatively, D is TRBD1 (6 bases). This CDR3 region has 13 residues. V was clipped by 5 bases and J by 8 bases, with 15 bases between them. Germline-derived CDR1 and CDR2 are SEHNR and FQNEAQ (reference sequence). CDR3 loop: CASSHGQGLEAFF. CDR3 DNA: TGTGCCAGCAGCCACGGGCAGGGGTTGGAAGCTTTCTTT. The variable domain in full, with the rest retrieved from reference TRBV7-9 and TRBJ1-1, is DTGVSQNPRHKITKRGQNVTFRCDPISEHNRLYWYRQTLGQGPEFLTYFQNEAQLEKSRLLSDRFSAERPKGSFSTLEIQRTEQGDSAMYLCASSHGQGLEAFFGQGTRLTVV.

The chain has TRBV28 and TRBJ2-7; TRBD1 might be the D (5 bases). This CDR3 is built from 13 residues. CDR1 is MDHEN, CDR2 SYDVKM, per germline. The V gene lost 3 bases and the J gene lost 5 bases, with 11 bases spanning the gap. The DNA for the CDR3 is TGTGCCAGCAGTTTTCAGGGTTTCGACGAGCAGTACTTC. As protein: CASSFQGFDEQYF.

This clone came up once. This chain uses TRBV4-1 with TRBJ1-5, with 9 bases lining up with TRBD1. Germline V gene data show CDR1 as MGHRA and CDR2 as YSYEKL. Trimming at V came to 3 bases and at J to 5 bases, leaving 5 bases not matched to a gene. CDR3 length: 15 amino acids. The CDR3 sequence is CASSHGQGYDQPQHF. In nucleotides, the CDR3 is TGCGCCAGCAGCCATGGACAGGGGTATGATCAGCCCCAGCATTTT.

The chain carries TRBV20-1 and TRBJ2-3; D not resolved. With 5 bases removed from V and 0 bases from J, the gap between germline ends came to 3 bases. The CDR3 totals 11 residues. Per germline, CDR1 DFQATT and CDR2 SNEGSKA (reference sequence). The CDR3 DNA is TGCAGTGCTGAGAGCACAGATACGCAGTATTTT. Protein sequence: CSAESTDTQYF.

This clone was seen once. One junction end does not reproduce the germline sequence, and a read error may be involved. This chain joins TRBV18 and TRBJ2-7; 12 bases fit TRBD2. The CDR3 has 17 residues. The germline V gene encodes CDR1 KGHSH and CDR2 LQKENI. DNA for the CDR3: TGTGCCAGCTCACCGGGACTAGCGGGTCCGACCTCCCACGAGCAGTACTTC. This encodes CASSPGLAGPTSHEQYF.

V and J are TRBV5-1 and TRBJ2-5; TRBD2 agrees at 8 bases. The CDR3 length is 17 residues. V shed 5 bases, J shed 5 bases, and the junction held 17 bases outside the gene matches. CDR1 is SGHRS and CDR2 is YFSETQ in the germline V gene. Written as DNA, the CDR3 is TGCGCCAGCAGTCGGAGCGGGGGAAGGTCATGGAGGGAGACCCAGTACTTC. It codes for CASSRSGGRSWRETQYF.

This chain joins TRBV5-1 and TRBJ2-7, with a possible D match to TRBD1 (6 bases). The CDR3 has 13 residues. Trimming removed 3 bases from V and 2 bases from J, with 9 bases in between. Germline CDR1 is SGHRS and CDR2 is YFSETQ. The DNA for the CDR3 is TGCGCCAGCAGCTGGGACATAACCTACGAGCAGTACTTC. Protein product: CASSWDITYEQYF. The full variable domain, completed using reference TRBV5-1 and TRBJ2-7, is KAGVTQTPRYLIKTRGQQVTLSCSPISGHRSVSWYQQTPGQGLQFLFEYFSETQRNKGNFPGRFSGRQFSNSRSEMNVSTLELGDSALYLCASSWDITYEQYFGPGTRLTVT.

The rearrangement uses TRBV11-2 and TRBJ2-7; tentative D call: TRBD2 (6 bases). Germline assignment: CDR1 SGHAT and CDR2 FQNNGV. V was shortened by 5 bases and J by 3 bases, with 11 bases between the two germline ends. There are 13 residues in the CDR3. CDR3 in DNA: TGTGCCAGCAGCCGATTGGGACTCTACGAGCAGTACTTC. Residues: CASSRLGLYEQYF.

The chain joins TRBV6-5 to TRBJ1-2; D not certain. This CDR3 region has 14 residues. Germline loops: CDR1 MNHEY, CDR2 SVGAGI. Trimming took 7 bases from V and 0 from J, leaving 12 bases between them. The CDR3 sequence is CASTRAAPNYGYTF. CDR3 nucleotides: TGTGCCAGCACCCGCGCGGCGCCTAACTATGGCTACACCTTC.

The chain joins TRBV18 to TRBJ2-5; D is unresolved. Trimming removed 5 bases from V and 4 bases from J, with 5 bases in between. This CDR3 has 11 amino acids. CDR1 is KGHSH and CDR2 is LQKENI in the germline V gene. This CDR3 is CASSSLETQYF. In DNA, the CDR3 is TGTGCCAGCTCATCTTTAGAGACCCAGTACTTC. Full variable domain (rest looked up from reference TRBV18 and TRBJ2-5): NAGVMQNPRHLVRRRGQEARLRCSPMKGHSHVYWYRQLPEEGLKFMVYLQKENIIDESGMPKERFSAEFPKEGPSILRIQQVVRGDSAAYFCASSSLETQYFGPGTRLLVL.

This clone is a singleton in its sample. The chain employs TRBV2 and TRBJ1-1; TRBD1 might be the D (6 bases). Germline V gene lookup returns CDR1 SNHLY and CDR2 FYNNEI. The CDR3 runs to 14 residues. Trimming took off 7 bases at V and 3 bases at J, with 15 bases between the two ends. This chain's CDR3 is CASIERGRDTEAFF. For the CDR3, the DNA is TGTGCCAGCATCGAAAGGGGGAGGGACACTGAAGCTTTCTTT.

The chain recombines TRBV6-5 with TRBJ2-5, with D possibly being TRBD2 (7 bases). CDR1 is MNHEY, CDR2 SVGAGI, per germline. Trimming removed 6 bases from V and 4 bases from J, with 18 bases in between. The CDR3 extends over 15 amino acids. For the CDR3, the DNA is TGTGCCAGCAGAACCGGGGGGCTGGTGGGAGAGACCCAGTACTTC. Amino acid sequence: CASRTGGLVGETQYF.

This clone was seen a single time. V gene TRBV4-2 combines with J gene TRBJ2-7, with D perhaps matching TRBD1 (6 bases). The germline gives CDR1 LGHNA, CDR2 YNFKEQ. The CDR3 has 16 amino acids. Between the trimmed V and J ends, which lost 0 bases and 5 bases, there was a span of 17 bases. The CDR3 protein is CASSQDRKQGGHEQYF. CDR3 coding DNA: TGTGCCAGCAGCCAAGATAGGAAACAGGGCGGGCACGAGCAGTACTTC.